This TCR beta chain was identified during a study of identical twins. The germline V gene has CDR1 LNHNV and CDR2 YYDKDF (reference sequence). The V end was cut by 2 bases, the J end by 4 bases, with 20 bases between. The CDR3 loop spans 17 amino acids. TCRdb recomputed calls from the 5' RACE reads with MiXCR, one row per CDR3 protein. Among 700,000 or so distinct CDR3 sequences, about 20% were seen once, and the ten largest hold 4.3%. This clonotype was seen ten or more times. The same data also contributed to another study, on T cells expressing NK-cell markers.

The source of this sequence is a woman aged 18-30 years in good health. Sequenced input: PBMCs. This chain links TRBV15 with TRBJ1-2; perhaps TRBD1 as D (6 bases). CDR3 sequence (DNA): TGTGCCACCAGCAGACCAGGCTCGGGGGCGCGCTCCTATGGCTACACCTTC. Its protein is CATSRPGSGARSYGYTF.